The next 31 T cell receptor beta chains were all read from a single sample in a study of T cell responses to AZD1222 COVID-19 vaccine. The table came from immunoSEQ multiplex PCR; TCRdb's copy has only in-frame clones and leaves some out. Among over 120,000 clones listed, 90% to 95% were seen once. This sample comprised peripheral blood, obtained after recovery from COVID-19. All receptors derive from an adult who had recovered from COVID-19.

This clone showed up just once. This chain joins TRBV6-2 or TRBV6-3 and TRBJ1-4; 7 bases are a match to TRBD1. Trimming removed 6 bases from V and 6 bases from J; junction bases left unmatched: 7. CDR1 and CDR2 (germline): MNHEY, SVGEGT. This CDR3 has 14 amino acids. CDR3 residues: CASSPGTEYEKLFF. CDR3 nucleotides: TGTGCCAGCAGCCCCGGGACAGAGTATGAAAAACTGTTTTTT.

Only one count was recorded for this clone. This rearrangement joins TRBV7-2 to TRBJ2-3; 11 nucleotides match TRBD2. CDR3 size: 15 residues. CDR1 SGHTA and CDR2 FQGNSA come from the germline V gene. The V and J ends lost 5 bases and 4 bases, in that order; junction bases with no gene match: 5. DNA for the CDR3: TGTGCCAGCAGCCCCACTAGCGGGAGAGCAGATACGCAGTATTTT. Amino acid sequence: CASSPTSGRADTQYF.

The chain combines TRBV10-3 with TRBJ1-6; D is unresolved. The CDR3 loop spans 16 amino acids. The germline CDR1 and CDR2 sequences are ENHRY and SYGVKD. Trimming pared 0 bases from V and 7 bases from J, leaving 13 bases between. In nucleotides, the CDR3 is TGTGCCATCAGTGAGTCTGGAACGGTGTTCAATTCACCCCTCCACTTT. Its translation: CAISESGTVFNSPLHF.

The chain recombines TRBV5-1 with TRBJ1-3; the match to TRBD1 covers 10 bases. V was clipped by 0 bases and J by 1 base; unmatched bases: 1. The V gene's germline CDR1 is SGHRS and CDR2 YFSETQ. The CDR3 has 16 amino acids. In DNA form, the CDR3 reads TGCGCCAGCAGCTTGGGACAGGGGGCATCTGGAAACACCATATATTTT. Amino acids: CASSLGQGASGNTIYF.

The chain employs TRBV15 and TRBJ1-1; possible D gene TRBD1, 5 bases. CDR3 length equals 15 residues. Germline CDR1 reads LNHNV; CDR2 reads YYDKDF (reference sequence). V dropped 0 bases and J dropped 4 bases, with 12 bases sitting between them. CDR3 bases: TGTGCCACCAGCAGAGATTTGGGGGGGAGCACTGAAGCTTTCTTT. Amino acids: CATSRDLGGSTEAFF.

The chain links TRBV6-5 to TRBJ1-2, with 8 bases fitting TRBD1. Germline lookup yields CDR1 MNHEY and CDR2 SVGAGI. CDR3 length equals 14 residues. V shed 2 bases, J shed 5 bases, and the junction held 4 bases outside the gene matches. CDR3 protein: CASSYAGTGYGYTF. DNA for the CDR3: TGTGCCAGCAGTTACGCCGGGACAGGATATGGCTACACCTTC.

This clone has a single count. The chain uses TRBV5-6 and TRBJ2-1, with D possibly matching TRBD2 (6 bases). V lost 6 bases and J 1 base, leaving 20 bases between the germline ends. The CDR3 runs to 17 residues. Germline CDR1 and CDR2: SGHDT and YYEEEE. The CDR3: CASKVKEGGSSYNEQFF. The CDR3 DNA reads TGTGCCAGCAAGGTCAAGGAGGGAGGTAGTTCCTACAATGAGCAGTTCTTC.

This clone was detected only once. V is TRBV27 and J is TRBJ2-3; 11 bases align to TRBD2. This CDR3 spans 16 amino acids. CDR1 MNHEY and CDR2 SMNVEV come from the germline V gene (reference sequence). Unmatched junction bases numbered 9, after V lost 6 bases and J lost 4 bases. The CDR3 sequence is CASRSLAGVGSDTQYF. CDR3 nucleotide sequence: TGTGCCAGCAGATCACTAGCGGGAGTGGGCTCAGATACGCAGTATTTT.

The chain employs TRBV29-1 and TRBJ2-7; 7 bases are shared with TRBD2. This CDR3 is built from 16 residues. Per the germline V gene, CDR1 is SQVTM and CDR2 is ANQGSEA. J was trimmed by 1 base and V by 3 bases; bases with no gene match: 12. The DNA of the CDR3 is TGCAGCGTTGACCTCTTTGCGGGAGAGGGGTCCTACGAGCAGTACTTC. Encoded protein: CSVDLFAGEGSYEQYF.

The rearrangement links TRBV18 to TRBJ1-2, with no clear D. CDR3 length: 11 amino acids. Trimming pared 6 bases from V and 5 bases from J, leaving 7 bases between. The germline CDR1 and CDR2 sequences are KGHSH and LQKENI. The CDR3 sequence is CASSDGYGYTF. The CDR3 DNA sequence: TGTGCCAGCTCGGACGGTTATGGCTACACCTTC.

The chain joins TRBV2 to TRBJ1-6; 8 nucleotides align to TRBD1. This CDR3 comprises 17 residues. V was pared by 4 bases and J by 0 bases, with 5 bases of the junction left unmatched. Germline V gene data show CDR1 as SNHLY and CDR2 as FYNNEI. In nucleotides, the CDR3 is TGTGCCAGCAGTGGGACAGGGTCGGTCTCCTATAATTCACCCCTCCACTTT. Encoded protein: CASSGTGSVSYNSPLHF.

The chain employs TRBV5-5 and TRBJ2-7; D is unclear. Germline V gene sequence: CDR1 SGHKS, CDR2 YYEKEE (reference sequence). Trimming stripped 4 bases from V and 5 bases from J, with 13 bases between. The CDR3 has 13 amino acids. CDR3 in amino acids: CASSLSWQHEQYF. Here the CDR3 DNA reads TGTGCCAGCAGCCTTAGCTGGCAGCACGAGCAGTACTTC.

This clone has a single count. The chain recombines TRBV5-1 with TRBJ2-6; 8 bases fit TRBD1. The germline CDR1 and CDR2 sequences are SGHRS and YFSETQ. With V trimmed by 7 bases and J by 0 bases, 15 bases remained unmatched. The length of the CDR3 is 19 residues. The CDR3 sequence is CASHSRGLSYYSGANVLTF. CDR3 DNA sequence: TGCGCCAGCCACTCCAGGGGGCTGAGCTATTACTCTGGGGCCAACGTCCTGACTTTC.

The rearrangement uses TRBV29-1 and TRBJ1-5; D may be TRBD1 (5 bases). Trimming removed 6 bases at V and 5 bases at J, with 11 bases between. The CDR3 consists of 12 residues. CDR1 SQVTM and CDR2 ANQGSEA come from the germline V gene. For the CDR3, the DNA is TGCAGCGTCGCCCAGGGAGATCAGCCCCAGCATTTT. Translation gives CSVAQGDQPQHF. Variable domain in full (rest from reference TRBV29-1 and TRBJ1-5): SAVISQKPSRDICQRGTSLTIQCQVDSQVTMMFWYRQQPGQSLTLIATANQGSEATYESGFVIDKFPISRPNLTFSTLTVSNMSPEDSSIYLCSVAQGDQPQHFGDGTRLSIL.

The chain couples TRBV7-8 to TRBJ2-7; a weak D match, TRBD2 (5 bases). Germline loops: CDR1 SGHVS, CDR2 FQNEAQ. The ends were cut back, 5 bases at V and 4 bases at J, with 15 bases in the middle. The CDR3 spans 14 residues. The CDR3 coding sequence is TGTGCCAGCAGCCCCGGCGGCGGGTCATACGAGCAGTACTTC. Its translation: CASSPGGGSYEQYF.

The genes are TRBV11-3 and TRBJ1-6; no clear D. Germline lookup yields CDR1 SGHNT and CDR2 YENEEA. The CDR3 has 13 amino acids. The V end was cut by 6 bases, the J end by 5 bases, with 8 bases between. DNA of the CDR3: TGTGCCAGCAGTGACGGAAATAATTCACCCCTCCACTTT. Residues: CASSDGNNSPLHF.

The rearrangement joins TRBV20-1 to TRBJ1-2; D unresolved. Trimming left V 2 bases short and J 7 bases short, with 5 bases between. There are 10 residues in the CDR3. Germline CDR1 is DFQATT and CDR2 is SNEGSKA (reference sequence). CDR3 nucleotide sequence: TGCAGTGCTAGACCGAGTGGCTACACCTTC. This codes for CSARPSGYTF.

The V and J genes are TRBV9 and TRBJ2-5; tentative D call: TRBD2 (7 bases). V dropped 0 bases and J dropped 1 base, with 16 bases sitting between them. CDR3 length: 17 residues. CDR1 is SGDLS, CDR2 YYNGEE, per germline. The CDR3 loop is CASSVAPGGRPQETQYF. In DNA form, the CDR3 reads TGTGCCAGCAGCGTAGCACCCGGGGGGCGGCCCCAAGAGACCCAGTACTTC. Variable domain in full (rest from reference TRBV9 and TRBJ2-5): DSGVTQTPKHLITATGQRVTLRCSPRSGDLSVYWYQQSLDQGLQFLIQYYNGEERAKGNILERFSAQQFPDLHSELNLSSLELGDSALYFCASSVAPGGRPQETQYFGPGTRLLVL.

The rearrangement uses TRBV28 and TRBJ2-7; 7 bases agree with TRBD2. The CDR3 consists of 15 residues. Germline assignment: CDR1 MDHEN and CDR2 SYDVKM. The V segment lost 3 bases and the J segment 0 bases; nucleotides outside the gene matches: 5. The CDR3 spells CASSFLRGSSYEQYF. The DNA of the CDR3 is TGTGCCAGCAGTTTTCTCCGCGGGAGCTCCTACGAGCAGTACTTC.

V is TRBV30 and J is TRBJ2-2; D uncertain. The V end was cut by 1 base, the J end by 7 bases, with 13 bases between. CDR1 is GTSNPN, CDR2 SVGIG, per germline (reference sequence). CDR3 length equals 14 residues. CDR3 in amino acids: CAWSDGLEVGELFF. The CDR3 bases are TGTGCCTGGAGTGATGGATTAGAGGTCGGGGAGCTGTTTTTT.

The rearrangement uses TRBV24-1 and TRBJ1-5; TRBD1 matches at 8 bases. In germline, CDR1 is KGHDR, CDR2 SFDVKD. CDR3 length: 15 amino acids. Unmatched junction bases numbered 4, after V lost 4 bases and J lost 3 bases. CDR3 region: CATSDGQGFNQPQHF. The DNA for the CDR3 is TGTGCCACCAGTGACGGACAGGGCTTCAATCAGCCCCAGCATTTT.

The CDR3, as DNA: TGTGCCAGCAGCTTAGAGCTCCTAGTAAGCACAGATACGCAGTATTTT. This translates into CASSLELLVSTDTQYF. This chain joins TRBV7-2 and TRBJ2-3; D remains ambiguous. The length of the CDR3 is 16 residues. The V gene's germline CDR1 is SGHTA and CDR2 FQGNSA. V dropped 1 base and J dropped 0 bases, with 11 bases sitting between them.

This sequence joins TRBV2 and TRBJ1-5; D unresolved. The CDR3 is 15 amino acids. Germline CDR1 and CDR2: SNHLY and FYNNEI. Trimming took 8 bases from V and 7 from J, leaving 21 bases between them. CDR3 residues: CASAREVDPNQPQHF. CDR3 DNA: TGTGCCAGCGCGCGAGAGGTCGACCCGAACCAGCCCCAGCATTTT.

The chain joins TRBV20-1 to TRBJ2-1; tentative D call: TRBD2 (6 bases). CDR1 DFQATT and CDR2 SNEGSKA come from the germline V gene (reference sequence). V gave up 3 bases and J gave up 6 bases, with 27 bases separating them. This CDR3 spans 18 amino acids. The CDR3 spells CSASRREASSHTFNEQFF. DNA for the CDR3: TGCAGTGCTAGTCGGAGGGAGGCTTCTAGCCACACTTTCAATGAGCAGTTCTTC.

The rearrangement links TRBV5-5 to TRBJ1-1, with D uncertain. Trimming shortened V by 2 bases and J by 5 bases, and 10 bases separated the two germline ends. CDR1 is SGHKS, CDR2 YYEKEE, per germline (reference sequence). The CDR3 consists of 13 residues. This CDR3 reads CASSLLLETEAFF. For the CDR3, the DNA is TGTGCCAGCAGCTTACTTCTGGAGACTGAAGCTTTCTTT.

The V gene is TRBV27, the J gene TRBJ2-7, with D uncertain. Per germline, CDR1 MNHEY and CDR2 SMNVEV (reference sequence). The CDR3 has 14 amino acids. V lost 2 bases and J lost 0, with 8 bases in between. The CDR3 nucleotides are TGTGCCAGCAGTTTACGCGGATTCTCCTACGAGCAGTACTTC. As protein: CASSLRGFSYEQYF.

This rearrangement joins TRBV11-2 to TRBJ2-2; the D call may be TRBD1 or TRBD2 (6 bases each). The V gene lost 1 base and the J gene lost 2 bases, with 20 bases spanning the gap. The CDR3 length is 19 residues. Germline V CDR1 and CDR2: SGHAT, FQNNGV. Written as DNA, the CDR3 is TGTGCCAGCAGCTTAGTAATTCGGGTGGAGGGGGTTAACACCGGGGAGCTGTTTTTT. Translation gives CASSLVIRVEGVNTGELFF.

The rearrangement joins TRBV3-1 (or the pseudogene TRBV3-2) to TRBJ2-3; 7 bases match TRBD2. Germline assignment: CDR1 LGHDT and CDR2 YNNKEL (reference sequence). V shed 3 bases and J 4 bases; nucleotides not matched to a gene: 7. The CDR3 totals 15 residues. CDR3: CASSQAAGAADTQYF. The CDR3 nucleotides read TGTGCCAGCAGCCAGGCCGCGGGAGCAGCAGATACGCAGTATTTT.

This clone was detected only once. The chain is built from TRBV28 and TRBJ1-2, with D possibly TRBD1 on 6 matching bases. Germline values: CDR1 MDHEN, CDR2 SYDVKM. The CDR3 loop spans 15 amino acids. V gave up 2 bases and J gave up 4 bases, with 14 bases separating them. The DNA for the CDR3 is TGTGCCAGCAGTTTAGGTTCAGCACAGGGCTATGGCTACACCTTC. Translated, it gives CASSLGSAQGYGYTF.

This chain links TRBV19 with TRBJ1-1, with D maybe TRBD1 (5 bases). Trimming removed 3 bases from V and 5 bases from J, with 13 bases in between. The germline V gene has CDR1 LNHDA and CDR2 SQIVND (reference sequence). The CDR3 extends over 14 amino acids. The DNA of the CDR3 is TGTGCCAGTAGTATGACTCAGGGAGGAACTGAAGCTTTCTTT. Amino acid sequence: CASSMTQGGTEAFF.

This chain joins TRBV12-3 or TRBV12-4 and TRBJ2-1, with TRBD1 as a possible D gene (6 bases). The CDR3 is 13 residues long. V lost 3 bases to trimming and J lost 15 bases, with 18 bases between them. The CDR3 spells CASSFKGGTFRFF. The CDR3, as DNA: TGTGCCAGCAGTTTTAAAGGGGGAACTTTTCGGTTCTTC.